This T cell receptor (beta chain) was sequenced for a study of T-cell reconstitution after alpha-beta-depleted transplantation in children. Unique molecular identifiers were used to barcode this TCRbeta library. TCRdb itself ran the PCR reads through MiXCR, one entry per CDR3 protein. The repertoire has roughly 670,000 distinct CDR3 sequences, around 13% of them found once; the top ten carry roughly 0.77%. This clonotype was counted a few times. This TCR came from a girl aged 2 to 9 with congenital amegakaryocytic thrombocytopenia, due to receive a stem cell transplant. The sequences come from PBMCs, collected before TCRalphabeta/CD19-depleted stem cell transplant.

CDR3 in DNA: TGTGCCAGCAGTCTTGGACCCGGGCAGCGCTATGGCTACACCTTC. Translation: CASSLGPGQRYGYTF. This rearrangement joins TRBV3-1 to TRBJ1-2; the D is unclear. The CDR3 extends over 15 amino acids. Germline V gene data show CDR1 as LGHDT and CDR2 as YNNKEL (reference sequence). V was cut by 6 bases and J by 4 bases, with 18 bases left in between.